The 27 T cell receptor beta chains below were found in one sample sequenced in a study of CD4 T cells in relation to SARS-CoV-2 and coronaviruses. Their recognized antigens are unknown. TCRdb keeps only in-frame clones here, not all; method: immunoSEQ multiplex PCR. The data hold tens of thousands of clones, with about three quarters observed a single time. The sample taken for sequencing was memory CD4+ T cells from PBMCs, cultured in vitro. These receptors originate from an adult with COVID-19.

The gene calls are TRBV7-3 and TRBJ2-3; D gene ambiguous. Germline V CDR1 and CDR2: SGHTA, FQGTGA. CDR3 size: 13 residues. The V gene lost 5 bases and the J gene lost 0 bases, with 6 bases spanning the gap. CDR3 in DNA: TGTGCCAGCAGCCAAGGCAGCACAGATACGCAGTATTTT. It codes for CASSQGSTDTQYF. The whole variable domain, remainder taken from reference TRBV7-3 and TRBJ2-3, is GAGVSQTPSNKVTEKGKYVELRCDPISGHTALYWYRQSLGQGPEFLIYFQGTGAADDSGLPNDRFFAVRPEGSVSTLKIQRTERGDSAVYLCASSQGSTDTQYFGPGTRLTVL.

The V gene is TRBV7-9, the J gene TRBJ1-1; 7 nucleotides agree with TRBD1. This CDR3 spans 16 amino acids. V lost 6 bases and J lost 1; bases outside the gene matches: 11. Germline loops: CDR1 SEHNR, CDR2 FQNEAQ (reference sequence). The CDR3 DNA reads TGTGCCAGCAGACTAAGACAGGGCCCATCGAACACTGAAGCTTTCTTT. Protein: CASRLRQGPSNTEAFF.

The chain joins TRBV7-8 to TRBJ2-2; 12 nucleotides agree with TRBD2. V gave up 2 bases and J gave up 6 bases; unmatched junction bases: 13. The CDR3 is 19 residues long. The V gene's germline CDR1 is SGHVS and CDR2 FQNEAQ. The CDR3 DNA is TGTGCCAGCAGCTTAAATATACTAGCGGGAGGCCGCGGGGCCGGGGAGCTGTTTTTT. It translates to CASSLNILAGGRGAGELFF. The full variable domain, with the rest looked up from reference TRBV7-8 and TRBJ2-2, is GAGVSQSPRYKVAKRGQDVALRCDPISGHVSLFWYQQALGQGPEFLTYFQNEAQLDKSGLPSDRFFAERPEGSVSTLKIQRTQQEDSAVYLCASSLNILAGGRGAGELFFGEGSRLTVL.

The chain uses TRBV19 and TRBJ2-1; 8 positions match TRBD2. Germline values: CDR1 LNHDA, CDR2 SQIVND (reference sequence). The V gene end was trimmed by 7 bases and the J gene end by 10 bases; junction bases not matched to a gene: 9. This CDR3 has 13 amino acids. DNA of the CDR3: TGTGCCAGTACCGCTACGGGAGGGCGGGAGCAGTTCTTC. Translated, it gives CASTATGGREQFF.

The CDR3 sequence is CASSFVEGGVTYNEQFF. The CDR3 DNA reads TGTGCCAGCAGCTTTGTGGAGGGGGGAGTAACCTACAATGAGCAGTTCTTC. This chain joins TRBV11-2 and TRBJ2-1; D might be TRBD1 or TRBD2, each matching 6 bases. Germline V CDR1 and CDR2: SGHAT, FQNNGV. The ends were cut back, 3 bases at V and 2 bases at J, with 17 bases in the middle. The length of the CDR3 is 17 residues.

V and J are TRBV3-1 (or the pseudogene TRBV3-2) and TRBJ2-3, with TRBD2 matching 11 bases. This CDR3 has 16 residues. Germline loops: CDR1 LGHDT, CDR2 YNNKEL (reference sequence). V lost 0 bases to trimming and J lost 8 bases; unmatched junction nucleotides: 7. CDR3 nucleotide sequence: TGTGCCAGCAGCCAAGAGGGCCTAGCGGGAGGTTGTACGCAGTATTTT. Its protein product is CASSQEGLAGGCTQYF.

The chain recombines TRBV6-4 with TRBJ2-7, with 8 bases matching TRBD1. CDR3 length: 13 amino acids. CDR1 and CDR2 (germline): MRHNA, SNTAGT. The V segment lost 7 bases and the J segment 6 bases; nucleotides outside the gene matches: 8. The CDR3 coding sequence is TGTGCCAGCACCCGGACAGGGCCGCGCGAGCAGTACTTC. Protein product: CASTRTGPREQYF.

This clone was picked up a small number of times. The V and J genes are TRBV9 and TRBJ1-2; D gene ambiguous. Germline lookup yields CDR1 SGDLS and CDR2 YYNGEE. This CDR3 contains 15 residues. V dropped 0 bases and J dropped 1 base, with 10 bases sitting between them. The CDR3 DNA reads as TGTGCCAGCAGCGTAGGAGGTGGGGTTAACTATGGCTACACCTTC. This sequence encodes CASSVGGGVNYGYTF.

The gene calls are TRBV28 and TRBJ1-6, with a weak D call TRBD1 (5 bases). V lost 5 bases and J lost 7, with 15 bases in between. The CDR3 runs to 15 residues. Germline assignment: CDR1 MDHEN and CDR2 SYDVKM. In DNA form, the CDR3 reads TGTGCCAGCAGTCCCCATCAGGGTGGGAATTCACCCCTCCACTTT. This translates into CASSPHQGGNSPLHF.

This chain uses TRBV28 with TRBJ2-5; D remains unclear. V was cut by 5 bases and J by 5 bases, with 15 bases left in between. In germline, CDR1 is MDHEN, CDR2 SYDVKM. The CDR3 runs to 14 residues. This chain's CDR3 is CASSLFPLLETQYF. DNA of the CDR3: TGTGCCAGCAGTCTATTCCCCCTTTTGGAGACCCAGTACTTC.

The rearrangement links TRBV19 to TRBJ2-7; 9 positions match TRBD1. Germline lookup yields CDR1 LNHDA and CDR2 SQIVND (reference sequence). The CDR3 contains 13 residues. With V trimmed by 7 bases and J by 7 bases, 8 bases remained unmatched. The CDR3, as DNA: TGTGCCAGTAACCCCGGGACAGGGAAAGAGCAGTACTTC. It encodes CASNPGTGKEQYF. The full variable domain, its missing parts supplied by reference TRBV19 and TRBJ2-7, is DGGITQSPKYLFRKEGQNVTLSCEQNLNHDAMYWYRQDPGQGLRLIYYSQIVNDFQKGDIAEGYSVSREKKESFPLTVTSAQKNPTAFYLCASNPGTGKEQYFGPGTRLTVT.

The genes are TRBV10-3 and TRBJ1-1; D gene uncertain. Germline CDR1 is ENHRY and CDR2 is SYGVKD. V lost 6 bases and J lost 5, with 16 bases in between. The CDR3 runs to 14 residues. CDR3 sequence (DNA): TGTGCCATCAGAGGGTCCGGGGAAGGAACTGAAGCTTTCTTT. Amino acids: CAIRGSGEGTEAFF.

The gene calls are TRBV7-9 and TRBJ2-3, with D possibly matching TRBD2 (5 bases). CDR1 is SEHNR and CDR2 is FQNEAQ in the germline V gene (reference sequence). There are 14 residues in the CDR3. With 7 bases removed from V and 3 bases from J, the gap between germline ends came to 14 bases. The CDR3 here is CASTPGRGTDTQYF. For the CDR3, the DNA is TGTGCCAGCACCCCGGGCCGCGGGACAGATACGCAGTATTTT.

This chain uses TRBV7-3 with TRBJ2-1, with TRBD2 matching 7 bases. The J segment lost 0 bases and the V segment lost 4 bases, leaving 6 bases of the junction unmatched. The CDR3 has 16 amino acids. Germline V gene lookup returns CDR1 SGHTA and CDR2 FQGTGA. CDR3 coding DNA: TGTGCCAGCAGCTCCCGAGCGGGAAGCTCCTACAATGAGCAGTTCTTC. The encoded protein is CASSSRAGSSYNEQFF.

The J gene is TRBJ2-3, the V gene TRBV28, with TRBD1 matching 9 bases. This CDR3 comprises 15 residues. The trim removed 4 bases at V and 2 bases at J, leaving 4 bases unmatched. Per the germline V gene, CDR1 is MDHEN and CDR2 is SYDVKM. CDR3 sequence: CASSSRDRDTDTQYF. The DNA for the CDR3 is TGTGCCAGCAGTTCCAGGGACAGGGACACAGATACGCAGTATTTT.

The J gene is TRBJ1-1, the V gene TRBV5-1; D remains unclear. Germline V gene sequence: CDR1 SGHRS, CDR2 YFSETQ. This CDR3 region has 13 residues. Deletions cut 0 bases from V and 10 bases from J, with 13 bases between. Here the CDR3 reads CASSLAGSPVAFF. The CDR3 DNA reads TGCGCCAGCAGCTTGGCGGGGTCTCCGGTAGCTTTCTTT. The full variable domain, rest sourced from reference TRBV5-1 and TRBJ1-1, is KAGVTQTPRYLIKTRGQQVTLSCSPISGHRSVSWYQQTPGQGLQFLFEYFSETQRNKGNFPGRFSGRQFSNSRSEMNVSTLELGDSALYLCASSLAGSPVAFFGQGTRLTVV.

The chain joins TRBV6-4 to TRBJ2-6; D possibly matches TRBD1 or TRBD2 (5 bases each). There are 17 residues in the CDR3. Germline lookup yields CDR1 MRHNA and CDR2 SNTAGT. The V and J ends lost 3 bases and 1 base respectively, with 13 bases between them. CDR3 sequence (DNA): TGTGCCAGCAGTGAAGGGGACGGCCCGTCTGGGGCCAACGTCCTGACTTTC. Residues: CASSEGDGPSGANVLTF.

The rearrangement uses TRBV29-1 and TRBJ2-7; TRBD2 matches 10 bases. V was pared by 6 bases and J by 2 bases, with 4 bases of the junction left unmatched. The CDR3 contains 13 residues. Per germline, CDR1 SQVTM and CDR2 ANQGSEA. CDR3 sequence (DNA): TGCAGCGTCCGGACTAGCGGAGCCTACGAGCAGTACTTC. Translation: CSVRTSGAYEQYF.

The chain is built from TRBV7-9 and TRBJ2-1; D gene uncertain. The CDR3 is 15 amino acids. The V gene's germline CDR1 is SEHNR and CDR2 FQNEAQ (reference sequence). The germline V and J ends were trimmed by 1 base and 4 bases, with 11 bases remaining between them. CDR3 region: CASSLERSIYNEQFF. In DNA, the CDR3 is TGTGCCAGCAGCTTAGAAAGGAGCATATACAATGAGCAGTTCTTC.

This chain uses TRBV10-3 with TRBJ2-7, with D possibly TRBD1 on 6 matching bases. Germline V gives CDR1 ENHRY, CDR2 SYGVKD. The CDR3 is 15 amino acids. V gave up 0 bases and J gave up 3 bases, with 12 bases separating them. This CDR3 is CAISESRDTHYEQYF. CDR3 DNA sequence: TGTGCCATCAGTGAGTCGAGGGACACGCACTACGAGCAGTACTTC.

The chain employs TRBV28 and TRBJ2-5; D uncertain. Germline V lookup: CDR1 MDHEN, CDR2 SYDVKM. The CDR3 has 12 residues. V lost 4 bases, J lost 9 bases, and 12 bases lay in between. Here the CDR3 DNA reads TGTGCCAGCAGTTCCTTGGGCTGGCCCCAGTACTTC. Translating it yields CASSSLGWPQYF.

The chain links TRBV27 to TRBJ1-6; TRBD1 matches at 10 bases. This CDR3 comprises 16 residues. Germline V gene lookup returns CDR1 MNHEY and CDR2 SMNVEV (reference sequence). After removal of 5 bases from V and 2 bases from J, the junction contained 3 bases not matched to a gene. In nucleotides, the CDR3 is TGTGCCAGCAGTGGGACAGGGGCGGCCTATAATTCACCCCTCCACTTT. It yields the protein CASSGTGAAYNSPLHF.

The chain combines TRBV4-3 with TRBJ2-7; 11 bases agree with TRBD1. This CDR3 has 15 residues. V shed 5 bases, J shed 0 bases, and the junction held 3 bases outside the gene matches. Germline-derived CDR1 and CDR2 are LGHNA and YSLEER. Written as DNA, the CDR3 is TGCGCCAGCAGCACCGGGACAGGGGGCTCCTACGAGCAGTACTTC. This translates into CASSTGTGGSYEQYF.

The rearrangement joins TRBV15 to TRBJ2-1; the match to TRBD2 covers 10 bases. CDR3 size: 13 residues. J gave up 10 bases and V 3 bases, and 3 bases lay outside the gene matches. The germline CDR1 and CDR2 sequences are LNHNV and YYDKDF (reference sequence). The CDR3 here is CATSSLAGAEQFF. DNA for the CDR3: TGTGCCACCAGCAGCCTAGCGGGAGCGGAGCAGTTCTTC.

This clone has just a few counts. CDR3 DNA sequence: TGTGCCACCAGCAGAGAGGGGGCTGGGGCCAACGTCCTGACTTTC. Its translation: CATSREGAGANVLTF. The genes are TRBV15 and TRBJ2-6; the D call may be TRBD1 or TRBD2 (5 bases each). Germline V gene data show CDR1 as LNHNV and CDR2 as YYDKDF (reference sequence). This CDR3 spans 15 amino acids. Trimming cost V 0 bases and J 2 bases, with 5 bases left between them.

The table lists this clone with a few counts. This chain links TRBV28 with TRBJ2-2, with unresolved D. The germline V gene has CDR1 MDHEN and CDR2 SYDVKM. The CDR3 has 13 amino acids. Trimming removed 5 bases at V and 5 bases at J, with 9 bases between. CDR3 sequence: CASSTQTTGELFF. The CDR3 nucleotides are TGTGCCAGCAGTACTCAAACAACCGGGGAGCTGTTTTTT.

The chain has TRBV24-1 and TRBJ2-7, with 7 positions matching TRBD1. The CDR3 length is 13 residues. V lost 3 bases, J lost 3 bases, and 1 base stayed unmatched. CDR1 and CDR2 from the germline V gene are KGHDR and SFDVKD. CDR3 DNA: TGTGCCACCAGTGATGGACAGGACTACGAGCAGTACTTC. Its translation: CATSDGQDYEQYF.